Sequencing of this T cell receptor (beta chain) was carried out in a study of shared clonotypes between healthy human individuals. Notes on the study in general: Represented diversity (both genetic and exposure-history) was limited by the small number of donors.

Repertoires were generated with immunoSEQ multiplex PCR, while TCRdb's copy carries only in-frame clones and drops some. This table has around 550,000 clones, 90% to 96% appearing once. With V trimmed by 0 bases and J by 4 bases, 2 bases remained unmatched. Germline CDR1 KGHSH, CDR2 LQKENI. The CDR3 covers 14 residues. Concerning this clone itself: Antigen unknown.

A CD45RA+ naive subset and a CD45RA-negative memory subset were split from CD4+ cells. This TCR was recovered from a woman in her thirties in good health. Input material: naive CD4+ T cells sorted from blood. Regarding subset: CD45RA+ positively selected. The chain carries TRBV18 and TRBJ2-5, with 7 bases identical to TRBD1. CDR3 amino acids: CASSPPDRAETQYF. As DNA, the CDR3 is TGTGCCAGCTCACCACCCGACAGGGCAGAGACCCAGTACTTC.